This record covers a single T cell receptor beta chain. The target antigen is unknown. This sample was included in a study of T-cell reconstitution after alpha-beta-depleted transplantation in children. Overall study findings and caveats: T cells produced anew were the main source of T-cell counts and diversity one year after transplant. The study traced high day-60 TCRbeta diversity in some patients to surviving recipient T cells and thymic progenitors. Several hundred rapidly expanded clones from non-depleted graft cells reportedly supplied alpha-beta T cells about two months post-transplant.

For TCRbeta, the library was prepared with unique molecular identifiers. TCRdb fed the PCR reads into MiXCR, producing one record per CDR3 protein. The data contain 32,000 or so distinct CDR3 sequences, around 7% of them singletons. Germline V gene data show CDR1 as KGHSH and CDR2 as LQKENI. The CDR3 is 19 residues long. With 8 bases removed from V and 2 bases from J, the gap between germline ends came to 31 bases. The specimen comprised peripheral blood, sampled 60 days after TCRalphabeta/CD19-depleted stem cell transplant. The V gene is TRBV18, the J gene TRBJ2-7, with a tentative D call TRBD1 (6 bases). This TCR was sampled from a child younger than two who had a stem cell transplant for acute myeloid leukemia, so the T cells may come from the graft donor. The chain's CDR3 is CASGPRLISQGWPTYEQYF. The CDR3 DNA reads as TGTGCCAGCGGCCCCCGGCTCATATCACAGGGATGGCCTACCTACGAGCAGTACTTC.